This T cell receptor (beta chain) was found in a study of blood T cell repertoires in COVID-19. Study at large: Sites in the United States, Italy and Spain provided acute and convalescent COVID-19 samples. The analysed material was cDNA or gDNA that came from T cells, B-cell-depleted T cells, or PBMCs.

This CDR3 is built from 13 residues. Per germline, CDR1 SQVTM and CDR2 ANQGSEA. Losses at the gene ends were 4 bases for V and 4 bases for J; bases not matched to a gene: 2. Generated by immunoSEQ multiplex PCR, the TCRdb table keeps only in-frame clones and is missing some. The sample carries 90,000 to 100,000 clones, approximately 84% recorded once. The sequence came from a woman of 80 years or more with acute or convalescent COVID-19. Sequencing was performed on peripheral blood. J is TRBJ2-1 and V is TRBV29-1; TRBD2 agrees at 9 bases. The CDR3 DNA is TGCAGCGTTGTGCTAGCGGGGTACAATGAGCAGTTCTTC. This translates into CSVVLAGYNEQFF.